This TCR beta chain derives from a study of cytomegalovirus exposure and HLA in healthy donors. Study context: The study placed approximately 80% of its 350 to 400 genotyped donors in the Caucasian-associated ancestry cluster. Study conclusions and caveats: Earlier analysis yielded a pattern in which most TCR beta V segments were productive about 87% or about 30% of the time. It was approximately 150 TCR beta chains that were listed as cytomegalovirus-associated. In a later analysis, TCR beta V- and J-gene trimming was associated with a missense DCLRE1C variant.

The germline V gene encodes CDR1 KGHSH and CDR2 LQKENI. The CDR3 is 12 amino acids. V dropped 3 bases and J dropped 4 bases, with 6 bases sitting between them. Amplification used 60 Vbeta primers and 13 Jbeta primers. Clones were read by immunoSEQ multiplex PCR, and TCRdb kept only the in-frame ones, dropping some. Of almost 200,000 clones in the sample, about 76% were seen once. Concerning this clone: Its antigen is as yet unknown.

The specimen sequenced was PBMCs. The receptor comes from a male donor in good health and CMV-seropositive. The V gene is TRBV18, the J gene TRBJ1-2; D is ambiguous. The CDR3 loop is CASSPRGYGYTF. DNA of the CDR3: TGTGCCAGCTCACCCCGGGGCTATGGCTACACCTTC.